The 12 T cell receptor beta chains in this list originate from one sample, sequenced in a study of shared clonotypes between healthy human individuals. Repertoires were generated with immunoSEQ multiplex PCR, while TCRdb's copy carries only in-frame clones and drops some. The data contain 650,000 to 750,000 clones, about 78% of them singletons. The sample consisted of memory CD4+ T cells sorted from blood. Specified subset: CD45RA-negative fraction. Every receptor here comes from a woman under 40 in good health.

The chain couples TRBV29-1 to TRBJ2-2; D is undetermined. Trimming left V 4 bases short and J 6 bases short, with 12 bases between. Germline V CDR1 and CDR2: SQVTM, ANQGSEA. The CDR3 is made up of 13 amino acids. CDR3 protein: CSVVPYGPGELFF. The CDR3 DNA sequence: TGCAGCGTTGTGCCATACGGGCCCGGGGAGCTGTTTTTT.

This rearrangement joins TRBV4-2 to TRBJ2-2; possible D gene TRBD2, 6 bases. Germline CDR1 and CDR2: LGHNA and YNFKEQ. Trimming stripped 6 bases from V and 3 bases from J, with 14 bases between. The CDR3 contains 15 residues. For the CDR3, the DNA is TGTGCCAGCAGTAGGGGTGGCGGGGACACCGGGGAGCTGTTTTTT. Protein product: CASSRGGGDTGELFF.

The genes are TRBV27 and TRBJ1-4; D not certain. Trimming removed 6 bases at V and 5 bases at J, with 16 bases between. This CDR3 contains 15 residues. Germline CDR1 is MNHEY and CDR2 is SMNVEV (reference sequence). The DNA of the CDR3 is TGTGCCAGCAGGGGTCGCAACCTTCTCAATGAAAAACTGTTTTTT. It codes for CASRGRNLLNEKLFF.

This clone was counted ten times or more. Other DNA sequences in the same sample also yield this CDR3. The rearrangement joins TRBV29-1 to TRBJ1-1; 8 bases line up with TRBD1. Germline CDR1 and CDR2: SQVTM and ANQGSEA. The trim removed 7 bases at V and 1 base at J, leaving 2 bases unmatched. CDR3 length: 12 amino acids. CDR3 amino acids: CSADRGNTEAFF. The CDR3 DNA sequence: TGCAGCGCAGACAGGGGGAACACTGAAGCTTTCTTT.

Concerning this clone: The sample carries other DNA sequences with the same CDR3. V gene TRBV7-6 combines with J gene TRBJ1-5; D is possibly TRBD1 (6 bases). The ends were cut back, 5 bases at V and 2 bases at J, with 10 bases in the middle. Germline-derived CDR1 and CDR2 are SGHVS and FNYEAQ. This CDR3 spans 14 amino acids. CDR3 protein: CASSPSGGNQPQHF. The CDR3 nucleotides are TGTGCCAGCAGCCCTTCAGGGGGCAATCAGCCCCAGCATTTT.

This chain links TRBV28 with TRBJ1-2; perhaps TRBD1 as D (6 bases). CDR3 size: 13 residues. In germline, CDR1 is MDHEN, CDR2 SYDVKM. V shed 6 bases and J shed 7 bases, with 15 bases lying between them. The chain's CDR3 is CASSGQFLIGYTF. In nucleotides, the CDR3 is TGTGCCAGCAGCGGACAGTTTTTGATTGGCTACACCTTC.

J is TRBJ1-2 and V is TRBV18; D is perhaps TRBD1 (6 bases). Germline CDR1 is KGHSH and CDR2 is LQKENI. This CDR3 spans 13 amino acids. Between the trimmed V and J ends, which lost 2 bases and 5 bases, there was a span of 9 bases. The CDR3 region has the DNA TGTGCCAGCTCACCAACAGGGCAGTATGGCTACACCTTC. This gives the protein CASSPTGQYGYTF.

The chain employs TRBV10-3 and TRBJ1-1; weak D call: TRBD1 (5 bases). The V gene's germline CDR1 is ENHRY and CDR2 SYGVKD. There are 14 residues in the CDR3. The V end lost 3 bases, the J end lost 5 bases, and 13 bases lay between the germline ends. CDR3 nucleotides: TGTGCCATCAGTGAAGAAGGTTGGGGGACTGAAGCTTTCTTT. It codes for CAISEEGWGTEAFF.

This clone was seen many times. This sequence joins TRBV29-1 and TRBJ1-1; 8 nucleotides align to TRBD1. This CDR3 is built from 13 residues. Trimming cost V 6 bases and J 2 bases; bases outside gene matches: 5. The germline V gene encodes CDR1 SQVTM and CDR2 ANQGSEA. For the CDR3, the DNA is TGCAGCGTCGTCGGGACAGGAAACACTGAAGCTTTCTTT. This encodes CSVVGTGNTEAFF.

The sample holds many counts of this clone. The CDR3 DNA sequence: TGTGCCAGCAGCTTGGGGTGGTTTTGGGGCGATTCGGCTGGCTACACCTTC. It is translated as CASSLGWFWGDSAGYTF. This chain links TRBV5-8 with TRBJ1-2; D possibly corresponds to TRBD1 (5 bases). CDR3 length: 17 residues. Germline V gene data show CDR1 as SGHTS and CDR2 as YDEGEE. The V and J ends lost 0 bases and 7 bases respectively, with 22 bases between them.

The CDR3 DNA sequence: TGTGCCAGCAGTGAATCGGGAGATGGTCTGTGGGGTAAGGATGAAGCTTTCTTT. This gives the protein CASSESGDGLWGKDEAFF. This chain connects TRBV6-1 to TRBJ1-1; D unclear. From germline, CDR1 is MNHNS and CDR2 SASEGT. V lost 2 bases and J lost 7, with 26 bases in between. There are 18 residues in the CDR3.

The chain couples TRBV10-3 to TRBJ2-4, with TRBD2 identical over 15 bases. The CDR3 consists of 21 residues. Germline V lookup: CDR1 ENHRY, CDR2 SYGVKD. Unmatched junction bases numbered 16, after V lost 5 bases and J lost 2 bases. The CDR3 is CAISPGLAGGGLIGSKNIQYF. In DNA, the CDR3 is TGTGCCATCAGTCCTGGACTAGCGGGAGGGGGTTTGATCGGGTCCAAAAACATTCAGTACTTC.